This is a list of T cell receptor beta chains from one sample in a study of glioma-infiltrating T cells after dendritic cell vaccination. The data were produced by immunoSEQ multiplex PCR, yet TCRdb's version contains in-frame clones alone and is incomplete. The data hold some 90,000 clones, with roughly four fifths observed a single time. The sample consisted of blood, taken after dendritic cell vaccination. Source of these receptors: a human donor with glioblastoma. Each CDR3 is given with its conserved first and last residue. D genes are given only for firm matches. The listing skips clone size in some rows; elsewhere it reads once, few, many or a size class.

V: TRBV11-1; D: TRBD2; J: TRBJ2-7; size: -; DNA: TGTGCCAGCAGCTTTGGGACTAGCGGGACCTACGAGCAGTACTTC; CDR3: CASSFGTSGTYEQYF
V: TRBV9; D: TRBD1; J: TRBJ2-2; size: -; DNA: TGTGCCAGCAGCGCGCCCGGGACAGGGGGCAATGGGGAGCTGTTTTTT; CDR3: CASSAPGTGGNGELFF
V: TRBV5-4; D: TRBD2; J: TRBJ2-3; size: -; DNA: TGTGCCAGCAGCTCTAAGCGGGGGGACTCAGATACGCAGTATTTT; CDR3: CASSSKRGDSDTQYF
V: TRBV5-5; D: -; J: TRBJ2-5; size: -; DNA: TGTGCCAGCAGTCTGGTGGTATCAGGGAAAGAGACCCAGTACTTC; CDR3: CASSLVVSGKETQYF
V: TRBV27; D: TRBD1; J: TRBJ2-1; size: -; DNA: TGTGCCAGCAGTTTCATCCGGGACAGGGAGTTCTTC; CDR3: CASSFIRDREFF
V: TRBV9; D: -; J: TRBJ1-3; size: few; DNA: TGTGCCTCCTGCCGGACGGGACAAATTAACTCTGGAAACACCATATATTTT; CDR3: CASCRTGQINSGNTIYF
V: TRBV10-3; D: -; J: TRBJ1-1; size: -; DNA: TGTGCCATCAGGGGGAGTTTATTTACTGAAGCTTTCTTT; CDR3: CAIRGSLFTEAFF
V: TRBV19; D: TRBD1; J: TRBJ2-7; size: few; DNA: TGTGCCAGTAGGACGACAGGGTCGGGCGAGCAGTACTTC; CDR3: CASRTTGSGEQYF
V: TRBV15; D: -; J: TRBJ2-3; size: once; DNA: TGTGCCACCAGCAGAGAGGACGGGGGTACGCAGTATTTT; CDR3: CATSREDGGTQYF
V: TRBV6-6; D: -; J: TRBJ2-1; size: -; DNA: TGTGCCAGCAGTTGGAGCGGAGCGAGCTCCTACAATGAGCAGTTCTTC; CDR3: CASSWSGASSYNEQFF
V: TRBV14; D: -; J: TRBJ1-5; size: -; DNA: TGTGCCAGCAGCCAAGCAGCTTCCAACAGGGAGATTATTCAGCCCCAGCATTTT; CDR3: CASSQAASNREIIQPQHF
V: TRBV6-5; D: -; J: TRBJ1-1; size: -; DNA: TGTGCCAGCAGTTACTCGGGGCAGCAGAACACTGAAGCTTTCTTT; CDR3: CASSYSGQQNTEAFF
V: TRBV9; D: TRBD2; J: TRBJ2-1; size: -; DNA: TGTGCCAGCAGCGTGGGAGGGAGTACTGAGCAGTTCTTC; CDR3: CASSVGGSTEQFF
V: TRBV6-5; D: -; J: TRBJ1-5; size: -; DNA: TGTGCCAGCAGAGCCGACTTAGGCCTCAATCAGCCCCAGCATTTT; CDR3: CASRADLGLNQPQHF
V: TRBV7-2; D: -; J: TRBJ1-5; size: once; DNA: TGTGCCAGCAGCTTGGAGGGCCGAGGGCCAAATCAGCCCCAGCATTTT; CDR3: CASSLEGRGPNQPQHF
V: TRBV10-3; D: TRBD1; J: TRBJ1-3; size: -; DNA: TGTGCCATCAGTGAGTCTGGGACAGGGGGAAACACCATATATTTT; CDR3: CAISESGTGGNTIYF
V: TRBV7-2; D: -; J: TRBJ2-2; size: -; DNA: TGTGCCAGCACCCTCTCCGGGACCGGGGAGCTGTTTTTT; CDR3: CASTLSGTGELFF
V: TRBV9; D: -; J: TRBJ2-2; size: -; DNA: TGTGCCAGCAGCGTAGGGGGCGTCAGGCAGTCCGGGGAGCTGTTTTTT; CDR3: CASSVGGVRQSGELFF
V: TRBV15; D: -; J: TRBJ1-1; size: -; DNA: TGTGCCACCAGCAGAGGTCCAGTGATGAACACTGAAGCTTTCTTT; CDR3: CATSRGPVMNTEAFF
V: TRBV5-6; D: TRBD1; J: TRBJ1-2; size: -; DNA: TGTGCCAGCAGCCCCCAGGGACAGGGATCTAACTATGGCTACACCTTC; CDR3: CASSPQGQGSNYGYTF
V: TRBV19; D: TRBD1; J: TRBJ1-1; size: -; DNA: TGTGCCAGTAGGACCCTCCGAACAGGGGAGACTGAAGCTTTCTTT; CDR3: CASRTLRTGETEAFF
V: TRBV7-9; D: TRBD1; J: TRBJ1-3; size: -; DNA: TGTGCCAGCAGCCTACGGACAGGTATATCTGGAAACACCATATATTTT; CDR3: CASSLRTGISGNTIYF
V: TRBV5-1; D: TRBD1; J: TRBJ1-1; size: -; DNA: TGCGCCAGCAGCGAACAGGGGGGGAACACTGAAGCTTTCTTT; CDR3: CASSEQGGNTEAFF
V: TRBV4-1; D: -; J: TRBJ1-5; size: -; DNA: TGCGCCAGCAGTCAAGGAAAGGGGGAGCGCAATCAGCCCCAGCATTTT; CDR3: CASSQGKGERNQPQHF
V: TRBV4-1; D: TRBD1; J: TRBJ1-2; size: -; DNA: TGCGCCAGCAGCCAAGACTCCGGGACAGGGTACGGCTACACCTTC; CDR3: CASSQDSGTGYGYTF
V: TRBV7-2; D: -; J: TRBJ2-3; size: -; DNA: TGTGCCAGCAGCTTAACAGGGTCCCCAGATACGCAGTATTTT; CDR3: CASSLTGSPDTQYF
V: TRBV7-6; D: -; J: TRBJ2-3; size: -; DNA: TGTGCCAGCAGCCGATCTACGGGGGGCCTGGCTACGCAGTATTTT; CDR3: CASSRSTGGLATQYF
V: TRBV5-4; D: TRBD2; J: TRBJ2-3; size: -; DNA: TGTGCCAGCAGGCAAGGGGGACTAGCGGGAGGAATTCAAGCAGATACGCAGTATTTT; CDR3: CASRQGGLAGGIQADTQYF
V: TRBV6-5; D: -; J: TRBJ2-1; size: -; DNA: TGTGCCAGCAGTTGGGGCGGGACAGAGTACAATGAGCAGTTCTTC; CDR3: CASSWGGTEYNEQFF
V: TRBV2; D: -; J: TRBJ1-2; size: -; DNA: TGTGCCAGCAGCCGACCGGACAGACTAAACTATGGCTACACCTTC; CDR3: CASSRPDRLNYGYTF
V: TRBV18; D: -; J: TRBJ1-1; size: once; DNA: TGTGCCAGCTCAGCAATGACACAGGCCCCTGAAGCTTTCTTT; CDR3: CASSAMTQAPEAFF
V: TRBV7-6; D: TRBD1; J: TRBJ2-7; size: -; DNA: TGTGCCAGCAGCCCCGATATCAACCAAGACAGGGGCGGTACCTACGAGCAGTACTTC; CDR3: CASSPDINQDRGGTYEQYF
V: TRBV6-5; D: -; J: TRBJ2-3; size: -; DNA: TGTGCCAGCAGTTACTCGATCGGCGGAGATACGCAGTATTTT; CDR3: CASSYSIGGDTQYF
V: TRBV5-4; D: -; J: TRBJ1-3; size: -; DNA: TGTGCCAGCAGCCAACGACAGACTGGAAACACCATATATTTT; CDR3: CASSQRQTGNTIYF
V: TRBV10-3; D: -; J: TRBJ1-1; size: -; DNA: TGTGCCATAAGGACAGAGAACACTGAAGCTTTCTTT; CDR3: CAIRTENTEAFF
V: TRBV29-1; D: TRBD1; J: TRBJ1-2; size: once; DNA: TGCAGCGTTGAAGTAGCAGGGGGCACTGGCTACACCTTC; CDR3: CSVEVAGGTGYTF